The 30 T cell receptor beta chains reported below all come from one sample, sequenced in a study of blood T cell repertoires in COVID-19. Sequencing was performed with immunoSEQ multiplex PCR; in TCRdb, only in-frame clones are kept and a portion is missing. The sample holds under 60,000 clones, approximately 80% seen once. Sequencing input: peripheral blood. The receptors were gathered from a man aged 55 to 70 with acute or convalescent COVID-19.

The rearrangement links TRBV29-1 to TRBJ1-3, with 10 bases aligning to TRBD1. V was pared by 7 bases and J by 0 bases, with 3 bases of the junction left unmatched. Germline CDR1 is SQVTM and CDR2 is ANQGSEA. The CDR3 totals 14 residues. CDR3 region: CSAGQGGSGNTIYF. DNA for the CDR3: TGCAGCGCAGGACAGGGGGGCTCTGGAAACACCATATATTTT. The full variable domain, its missing parts supplied by reference TRBV29-1 and TRBJ1-3, is SAVISQKPSRDICQRGTSLTIQCQVDSQVTMMFWYRQQPGQSLTLIATANQGSEATYESGFVIDKFPISRPNLTFSTLTVSNMSPEDSSIYLCSAGQGGSGNTIYFGEGSWLTVV.

The chain employs TRBV5-6 and TRBJ2-5; weak D call: TRBD2 (5 bases). Germline V gene data show CDR1 as SGHDT and CDR2 as YYEEEE. The CDR3 length is 15 residues. V lost 0 bases to trimming and J lost 2 bases, with 11 bases between them. Written as DNA, the CDR3 is TGTGCCAGCAGCTTGGTAGTGGACTCGCAAGAGACCCAGTACTTC. Protein product: CASSLVVDSQETQYF.

This chain uses TRBV4-1 with TRBJ1-5; D is ambiguous. The V gene's germline CDR1 is MGHRA and CDR2 YSYEKL. Trimming left V 0 bases short and J 7 bases short, with 10 bases between. This CDR3 has 14 amino acids. The CDR3 DNA reads TGCGCCAGCAGCCAAGAGGGTTCCGGGCAGCCCCAGCATTTT. This codes for CASSQEGSGQPQHF.

The chain has TRBV5-5 and TRBJ1-1, with no clear D. Germline CDR1 and CDR2: SGHKS and YYEKEE (reference sequence). The CDR3 length is 11 residues. V lost 2 bases and J lost 11, with 10 bases in between. CDR3 sequence (DNA): TGTGCCAGCAGCTTTCAATACCAGGCTTTCTTT. Its protein is CASSFQYQAFF.

This chain connects TRBV14 to TRBJ1-1; 8 bases are a match to TRBD1. The CDR3 covers 14 residues. V lost 5 bases to trimming and J lost 4 bases; unmatched junction nucleotides: 6. In germline, CDR1 is SGHDN, CDR2 FVKESK. Here the CDR3 DNA reads TGTGCCAGCAGCGGACAGGGACGGGGCACTGAAGCTTTCTTT. Translation gives CASSGQGRGTEAFF.

The CDR3 protein is CASSPPAGTGGNTIYF. CDR3 bases: TGTGCCAGCAGCCCACCTGCGGGGACAGGCGGAAACACCATATATTTT. The chain links TRBV7-2 to TRBJ1-3; 8 nucleotides match TRBD1. CDR1 SGHTA and CDR2 FQGNSA come from the germline V gene. Trimming took 5 bases from V and 4 from J; bases not matched to a gene: 10. This CDR3 spans 16 amino acids.

The chain has TRBV2 and TRBJ1-1; TRBD1 agrees at 9 bases. V lost 6 bases to trimming and J lost 5 bases; unmatched junction nucleotides: 13. The CDR3 extends over 16 amino acids. Germline CDR1 is SNHLY and CDR2 is FYNNEI. CDR3 bases: TGTGCCAGCAGCGCTGGGACAGGGCGGGGTAAGACTGAAGCTTTCTTT. This sequence encodes CASSAGTGRGKTEAFF.

The rearrangement links TRBV12-3 or TRBV12-4 to TRBJ2-7, with 11 bases lining up with TRBD2. This CDR3 region has 13 residues. V shed 6 bases and J 5 bases; nucleotides not matched to a gene: 3. CDR3 sequence reads: CASSTSGGHEQYF. CDR3 DNA sequence: TGTGCCAGCAGCACTAGCGGGGGACACGAGCAGTACTTC.

This sequence joins TRBV5-6 and TRBJ1-3, with a possible D match to TRBD1 (6 bases). Deletions cut 0 bases from V and 0 bases from J, with 10 bases between. This CDR3 has 16 residues. Looked up from germline, CDR1 is SGHDT and CDR2 is YYEEEE. This CDR3 reads CASSLVDSGSGNTIYF. As DNA, the CDR3 is TGTGCCAGCAGCTTGGTGGACAGCGGCTCTGGAAACACCATATATTTT. Drawing the rest from reference TRBV5-6 and TRBJ1-3, the complete variable domain is DAGVTQSPTHLIKTRGQQVTLRCSPKSGHDTVSWYQQALGQGPQFIFQYYEEEERQRGNFPDRFSGHQFPNYSSELNVNALLLGDSALYLCASSLVDSGSGNTIYFGEGSWLTVV.

The rearrangement joins TRBV30 to TRBJ2-3, with 8 bases matching TRBD1. The V gene end was trimmed by 0 bases and the J gene end by 3 bases; junction bases not matched to a gene: 5. Germline values: CDR1 GTSNPN, CDR2 SVGIG (reference sequence). The CDR3 consists of 15 residues. The CDR3 bases are TGTGCCTGGAGTGTACGGGGACAGGCGACAGATACGCAGTATTTT. Amino acids: CAWSVRGQATDTQYF.

The V call is TRBV19, the J call TRBJ1-5; no reliable D call. V lost 4 bases and J lost 4, with 20 bases in between. The CDR3 has 17 amino acids. Per germline, CDR1 LNHDA and CDR2 SQIVND (reference sequence). CDR3 in amino acids: CASSSGGLSPDNQPQHF. The DNA for the CDR3 is TGTGCCAGTAGTAGCGGAGGACTTTCCCCTGATAATCAGCCCCAGCATTTT.

The V gene is TRBV30, the J gene TRBJ1-2; D perhaps matches TRBD1 (6 bases). The CDR3 consists of 11 residues. The germline V and J ends were trimmed by 1 base and 7 bases, with 7 bases remaining between them. From germline, CDR1 is GTSNPN and CDR2 SVGIG (reference sequence). The CDR3 DNA is TGTGCCTGGAGTGCAGGGGCTGGCTACACCTTC. It translates to CAWSAGAGYTF.

V and J are TRBV4-3 and TRBJ2-1; TRBD1 matches 10 bases. The germline gives CDR1 LGHNA, CDR2 YSLEER. Trimming removed 3 bases from V and 9 bases from J; junction bases left unmatched: 2. The CDR3 runs to 13 residues. This CDR3 is CASSQGQGTEQFF. The DNA of the CDR3 is TGCGCCAGCAGCCAGGGACAGGGGACTGAGCAGTTCTTC.

This clone has a single count. Here the CDR3 DNA reads TGTGCCATCTCGGACAGGGAGTATCAGCCCCAGCATTTT. Residues: CAISDREYQPQHF. V usage is TRBV10-3 and J usage is TRBJ1-5; TRBD1 agrees at 8 bases. V shed 8 bases and J 5 bases; nucleotides not matched to a gene: 5. Germline CDR1 reads ENHRY; CDR2 reads SYGVKD. The CDR3 contains 13 residues.

The J gene is TRBJ1-5, the V gene TRBV4-3; TRBD1 matches at 7 bases. CDR1 LGHNA and CDR2 YSLEER come from the germline V gene. V shed 0 bases and J 7 bases; nucleotides not matched to a gene: 3. The CDR3 length is 14 residues. This chain's CDR3 is CASSQETGTQPQHF. The CDR3 DNA reads TGCGCCAGCAGCCAAGAGACAGGGACCCAGCCCCAGCATTTT.

The chain has TRBV27 and TRBJ2-7; a possible D gene is TRBD1 (6 bases). Trimming took off 5 bases at V and 0 bases at J, with 14 bases between the two ends. The germline CDR1 and CDR2 sequences are MNHEY and SMNVEV (reference sequence). The CDR3 is 15 residues long. The CDR3 DNA sequence: TGTGCCAGCAGTAGACAGGTCGATAGCTCCTACGAGCAGTACTTC. It specifies CASSRQVDSSYEQYF.

V gene TRBV19 combines with J gene TRBJ1-5, with TRBD1 as a possible D gene (5 bases). V lost 3 bases and J lost 0, with 12 bases in between. CDR3 size: 16 residues. The germline gives CDR1 LNHDA, CDR2 SQIVND (reference sequence). CDR3 sequence: CASSIFTTVSNQPQHF. In DNA, the CDR3 is TGTGCCAGTAGTATCTTTACGACAGTTAGCAATCAGCCCCAGCATTTT.

This sequence joins TRBV19 and TRBJ1-2, with D unclear. CDR1 is LNHDA, CDR2 SQIVND, per germline (reference sequence). V shed 7 bases and J shed 4 bases, with 4 bases lying between them. CDR3 length: 10 amino acids. CDR3 nucleotide sequence: TGTGCCAGTACCTCCTATGGCTACACCTTC. It specifies CASTSYGYTF.

The chain uses TRBV29-1 and TRBJ1-3; no definite D call. CDR1 and CDR2 (germline): SQVTM, ANQGSEA. Trimming left V 1 base short and J 0 bases short, with 16 bases between. CDR3 size: 17 residues. The CDR3: CSVEAEGAIHSGNTIYF. The CDR3 DNA follows: TGCAGCGTTGAAGCCGAGGGCGCCATCCACTCTGGAAACACCATATATTTT.

The chain links TRBV19 to TRBJ2-1; D possibly corresponds to TRBD2 (6 bases). This CDR3 spans 15 amino acids. The germline CDR1 and CDR2 sequences are LNHDA and SQIVND (reference sequence). The V and J ends lost 5 bases and 5 bases respectively, with 16 bases between them. The chain's CDR3 is CASSGGATIDNEQFF. CDR3 bases: TGTGCCAGTAGTGGCGGGGCAACAATAGACAATGAGCAGTTCTTC.

The rearrangement uses TRBV25-1 and TRBJ1-6, with TRBD1 identical over 10 bases. The germline CDR1 and CDR2 sequences are MGHDK and SYGVNS. The CDR3 has 15 residues. The V segment lost 0 bases and the J segment 10 bases; nucleotides outside the gene matches: 3. The CDR3 DNA reads TGTGCCAGCAGTGAATACAGGACAGGGGGATCACCCCTCCACTTT. It is translated as CASSEYRTGGSPLHF.

V gene TRBV18 combines with J gene TRBJ1-2, with 8 positions matching TRBD1. Germline V gene data show CDR1 as KGHSH and CDR2 as LQKENI. V shed 6 bases, J shed 5 bases, and the junction held 8 bases outside the gene matches. The CDR3 is 14 amino acids. CDR3 residues: CASSKETGVYGYTF. CDR3 sequence (DNA): TGTGCCAGCTCGAAAGAGACAGGGGTGTATGGCTACACCTTC.

This clone was found a few times. The chain employs TRBV2 and TRBJ1-1, with no clear D. Germline assignment: CDR1 SNHLY and CDR2 FYNNEI. The V gene lost 6 bases and the J gene lost 4 bases, with 12 bases spanning the gap. The CDR3 runs 13 residues. CDR3 sequence reads: CASSPDWVTEAFF. In nucleotides, the CDR3 is TGTGCCAGCAGCCCCGACTGGGTCACTGAAGCTTTCTTT.

In this sample, this clone turned up once. This chain uses TRBV4-1 with TRBJ2-6, with TRBD1 matching 7 bases. The CDR3 length is 18 residues. V lost 0 bases, J lost 9 bases, and 14 bases stayed unmatched. Germline V gene lookup returns CDR1 MGHRA and CDR2 YSYEKL. The DNA for the CDR3 is TGCGCCAGCAGCCAAGAAAAGGGCAGGACAGGACCTGTCAACGTCCTGACTTTC. It yields the protein CASSQEKGRTGPVNVLTF.

V gene TRBV5-1 combines with J gene TRBJ1-1, with 7 bases that match TRBD1. CDR1 and CDR2 (germline): SGHRS, YFSETQ. Unmatched junction bases numbered 4, after V lost 7 bases and J lost 1 base. The CDR3 is made up of 13 amino acids. The CDR3 region has the DNA TGCGCCAGCCAGGGACAGCCGAACACTGAAGCTTTCTTT. It translates to CASQGQPNTEAFF.

The V gene is TRBV24-1, the J gene TRBJ2-3; possible D gene TRBD2, 6 bases. Trimming removed 4 bases from V and 0 bases from J, with 10 bases in between. This CDR3 is built from 15 residues. Per germline, CDR1 KGHDR and CDR2 SFDVKD. The CDR3 loop reads CATSENGGSTDTQYF. The CDR3, as DNA: TGTGCCACCAGTGAAAACGGGGGTAGCACAGATACGCAGTATTTT.

J is TRBJ2-1 and V is TRBV29-1; no clear D gene. The CDR3 contains 12 residues. V lost 2 bases and J lost 3, with 5 bases in between. Looked up from germline, CDR1 is SQVTM and CDR2 is ANQGSEA. This chain's CDR3 is CSVEHSYNEQFF. The CDR3 DNA sequence: TGCAGCGTTGAACACAGCTACAATGAGCAGTTCTTC.

V usage is TRBV6-5 and J usage is TRBJ1-2; TRBD1 aligns across 10 bases. The CDR3 spans 15 residues. Trimming took 8 bases from V and 7 from J; bases not matched to a gene: 13. The germline V gene has CDR1 MNHEY and CDR2 SVGAGI. CDR3 sequence reads: CASLRQGAFFPGYTF. The CDR3 DNA follows: TGTGCCAGCTTGAGACAGGGGGCGTTTTTTCCTGGCTACACCTTC.

The rearrangement uses TRBV9 and TRBJ1-5; TRBD1 aligns across 7 bases. CDR1 is SGDLS and CDR2 is YYNGEE in the germline V gene. Unmatched junction bases numbered 6, after V lost 2 bases and J lost 4 bases. CDR3 size: 15 residues. This CDR3 reads CASSVGTVGNQPQHF. The CDR3, as DNA: TGTGCCAGCAGCGTGGGGACAGTCGGGAATCAGCCCCAGCATTTT. The whole variable domain, remainder taken from reference TRBV9 and TRBJ1-5, is DSGVTQTPKHLITATGQRVTLRCSPRSGDLSVYWYQQSLDQGLQFLIQYYNGEERAKGNILERFSAQQFPDLHSELNLSSLELGDSALYFCASSVGTVGNQPQHFGDGTRLSIL.

J is TRBJ1-1 and V is TRBV5-4; 9 bases line up with TRBD1. Germline CDR1 is SGHNT and CDR2 is YYREEE (reference sequence). The V and J ends lost 1 base and 2 bases, in that order; junction bases with no gene match: 3. CDR3 length: 15 residues. As DNA, the CDR3 is TGTGCCAGCAGCTTGTACAGGGGGCGAAACACTGAAGCTTTCTTT. Its translation: CASSLYRGRNTEAFF.